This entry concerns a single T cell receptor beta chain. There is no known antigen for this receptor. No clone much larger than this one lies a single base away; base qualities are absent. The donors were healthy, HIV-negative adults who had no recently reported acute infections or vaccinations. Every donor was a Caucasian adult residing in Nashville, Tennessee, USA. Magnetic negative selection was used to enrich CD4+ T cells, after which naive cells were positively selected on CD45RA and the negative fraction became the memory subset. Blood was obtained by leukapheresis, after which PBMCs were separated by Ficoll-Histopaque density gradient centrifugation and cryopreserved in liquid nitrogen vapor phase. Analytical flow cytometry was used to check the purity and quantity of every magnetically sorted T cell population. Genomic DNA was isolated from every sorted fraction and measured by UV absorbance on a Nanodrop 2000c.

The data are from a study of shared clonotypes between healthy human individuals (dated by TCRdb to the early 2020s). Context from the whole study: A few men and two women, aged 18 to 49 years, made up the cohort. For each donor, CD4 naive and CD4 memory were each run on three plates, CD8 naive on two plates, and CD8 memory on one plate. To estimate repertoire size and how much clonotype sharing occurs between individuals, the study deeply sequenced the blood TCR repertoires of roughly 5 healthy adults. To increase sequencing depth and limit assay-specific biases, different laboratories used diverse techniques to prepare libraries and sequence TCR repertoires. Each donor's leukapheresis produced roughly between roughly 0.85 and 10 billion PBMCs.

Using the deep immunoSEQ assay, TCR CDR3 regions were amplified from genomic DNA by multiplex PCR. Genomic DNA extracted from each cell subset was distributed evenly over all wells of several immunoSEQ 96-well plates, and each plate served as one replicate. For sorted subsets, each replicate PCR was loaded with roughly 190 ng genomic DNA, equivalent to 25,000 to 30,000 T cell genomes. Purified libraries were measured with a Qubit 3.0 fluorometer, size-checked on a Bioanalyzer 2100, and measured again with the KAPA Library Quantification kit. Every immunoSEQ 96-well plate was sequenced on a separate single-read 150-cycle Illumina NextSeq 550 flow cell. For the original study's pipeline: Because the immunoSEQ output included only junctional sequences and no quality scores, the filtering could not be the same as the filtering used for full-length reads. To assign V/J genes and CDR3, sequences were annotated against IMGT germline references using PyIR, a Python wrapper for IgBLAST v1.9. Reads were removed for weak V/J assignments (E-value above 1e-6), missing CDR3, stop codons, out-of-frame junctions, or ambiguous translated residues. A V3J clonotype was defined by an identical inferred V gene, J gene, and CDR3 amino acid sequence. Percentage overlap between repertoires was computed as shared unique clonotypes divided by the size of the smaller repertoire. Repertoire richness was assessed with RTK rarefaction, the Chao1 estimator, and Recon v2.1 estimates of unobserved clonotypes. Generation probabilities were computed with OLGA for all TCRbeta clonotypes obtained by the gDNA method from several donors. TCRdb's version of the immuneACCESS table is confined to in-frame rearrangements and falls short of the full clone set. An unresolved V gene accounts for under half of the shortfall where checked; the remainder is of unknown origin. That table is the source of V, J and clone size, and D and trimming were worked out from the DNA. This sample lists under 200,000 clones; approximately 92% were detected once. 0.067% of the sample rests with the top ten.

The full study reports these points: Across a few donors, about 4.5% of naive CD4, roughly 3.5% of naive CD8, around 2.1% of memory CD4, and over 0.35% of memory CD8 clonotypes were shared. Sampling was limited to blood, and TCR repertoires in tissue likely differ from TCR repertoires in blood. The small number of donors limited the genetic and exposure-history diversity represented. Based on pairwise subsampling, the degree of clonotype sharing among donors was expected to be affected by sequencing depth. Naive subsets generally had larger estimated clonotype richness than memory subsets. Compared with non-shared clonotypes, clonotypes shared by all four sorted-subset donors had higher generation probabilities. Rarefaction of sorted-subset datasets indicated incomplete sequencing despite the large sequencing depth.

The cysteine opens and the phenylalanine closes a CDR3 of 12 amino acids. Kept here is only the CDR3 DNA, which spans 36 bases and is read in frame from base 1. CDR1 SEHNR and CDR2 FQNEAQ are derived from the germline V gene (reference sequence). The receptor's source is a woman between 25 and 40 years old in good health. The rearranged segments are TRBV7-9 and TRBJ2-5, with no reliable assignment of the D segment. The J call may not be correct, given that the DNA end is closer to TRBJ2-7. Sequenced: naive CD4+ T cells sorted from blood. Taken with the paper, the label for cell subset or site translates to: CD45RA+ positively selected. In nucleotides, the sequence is TGTGCCATAGAGGCCTATTCCTACGAGCAGTACTTC. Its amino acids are CAIEAYSYEQYF.